This T cell receptor (beta chain) was sequenced in a study of cytotoxic CD8 clonotypes in ibrutinib-treated CLL (dated by TCRdb to 2020 to 2022). About the investigation overall: In this cohort, more than 14 patients were treatment-naive and about ten were relapsed/refractory, while around 18 had unmutated IGHV. Every remission and progressive disease sample was obtained while ibrutinib was still being received by the patients. Cryopreserved peripheral blood mononuclear cells were obtained prior to treatment, at the time of response, and at either disease progression or sustained remission. Of the approximately 86 participants in the trial, about two dozen had longitudinal samples available. Partial responses were observed in roughly 24 patients and complete responses in 2; after a median follow-up of around 68 months, remission was maintained in some 14 patients and progression was observed in roughly twelve. The response samples were drawn at a median of roughly twelve months into treatment, with a range of about 6 to 36 months. On average, each sample had roughly 260,000 productive templates and almost 95,000 productive rearrangements.

Each clonotype received, on average, roughly 9.6x coverage in deep resolution sequencing performed on a MiSeq, where the target depth lay between 1 in 1 million and 1 in 200,000 T cells. The immunoSEQ hsTCRB Kit was used to generate TCR beta libraries. In the paper's pipeline: The data were analyzed with ImmunoSEQ Analyzer and ImmunoSEQ Data Assistant, and V, D and J gene assignments followed IMGT definitions. Clonality was computed as one minus normalized Shannon entropy of productive rearrangement frequencies, ranging from 0 to 1. Only overrepresented clonotypes making up at least 0.05% of each patient's repertoire were included in the public clonotype analysis. Thirteen age-matched healthy donor repertoires from immuneACCESS were used as controls for clonality. The table comes from immuneACCESS by way of TCRdb, which keeps in-frame sequences with V and J called. Part of the clones is missing from these tables; in studies checked, under half for an unresolved V gene and the rest for unknown reasons. Clone size and the V and J calls come from that table; the DNA yielded D and trimming. Within this sample are around 200,000 clones, with about three quarters of them counted one time only. The ten largest account for around 5.9% of the sample.

To note about this clone: Its cognate antigen has yet to be identified. The record has no base qualities; no much larger clone is one base away.

Read against the paper, the sample's time point label means: about a year on ibrutinib. For TCR beta library preparation, 1.5 to 2 micrograms of genomic DNA were isolated from cryopreserved PBMCs. High-throughput TCR beta sequencing was performed on longitudinal blood samples from CLL patients receiving ibrutinib monotherapy. The patients were enrolled in a single-center, open-label phase 2 trial of ibrutinib monotherapy. Points the paper makes about the study in general: Public clonotypes were found to be uncommon and were observed to contract or remain stable during treatment; the increase in clonality was shown to reflect expansion of private clonotypes at ibrutinib response. Sampling times were not matched between patients in sustained remission and patients whose disease was progressing, and lymph node repertoires were not examined. Baseline clonality exceeded that of age-matched healthy donors and correlated strongly with circulating CD8+ T-cell counts. At ibrutinib response clonality went up, during sustained remission it held steady, and at progression it dropped back toward baseline.

The junction carries 23 bases between V and J, which are trimmed by 5 bases and 6 bases respectively. Its CDR3 holds 15 amino acids, cysteine through phenylalanine. Only CDR3 DNA is held: 45 bases, read in frame from base 1. Looking up the germline V gene (reference sequence) yields CDR1 GTSNPN and CDR2 SVGIG. The sample consisted of PBMCs, taken after 12 months of ibrutinib treatment. The source of this sequence is a human donor with chronic lymphocytic leukemia. The sequence is built from TRBV30 and TRBJ2-7; possibly the D gene is TRBD2, per 6 matching bases. CDR3 sequence: CAWAIPGLRPVEQYF. The DNA sequence is given as TGTGCCTGGGCGATTCCGGGACTTCGACCGGTCGAGCAGTACTTC.